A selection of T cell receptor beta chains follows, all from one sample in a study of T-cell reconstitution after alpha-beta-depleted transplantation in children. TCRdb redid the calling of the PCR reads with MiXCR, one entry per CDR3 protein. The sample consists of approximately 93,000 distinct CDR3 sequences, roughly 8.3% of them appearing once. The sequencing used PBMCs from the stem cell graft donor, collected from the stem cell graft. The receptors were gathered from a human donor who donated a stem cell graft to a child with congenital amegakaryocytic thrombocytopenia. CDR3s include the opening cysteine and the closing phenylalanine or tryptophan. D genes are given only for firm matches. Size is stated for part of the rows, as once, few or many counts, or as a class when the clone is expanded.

cdr3_nt: TGTGCCACCAGCAGAGGGGTCAAACAAGAGACCCAGTACTTC
cdr3_aa: CATSRGVKQETQYF
v_call: TRBV15
j_call: TRBJ2-5
clone_size: few
d_call: NA

cdr3_nt: TGCGCCAGCAGCCCCGGGATCCAACACAGGGCGGGGGAGACCCAGTACTTC
cdr3_aa: CASSPGIQHRAGETQYF
v_call: TRBV5-1
j_call: TRBJ2-5
clone_size: many
d_call: NA

cdr3_nt: TGCAGTGGGATCCGGGACAGGGGGCGTTCGGGCAATCAGCCCCAGCATTTT
cdr3_aa: CSGIRDRGRSGNQPQHF
v_call: TRBV20-1
j_call: TRBJ1-5
clone_size: few
d_call: TRBD1

cdr3_nt: TGTGCCAGCAGTTTTGGGGGACCGTTGGAGACCCAGTACTTC
cdr3_aa: CASSFGGPLETQYF
v_call: TRBV28
j_call: TRBJ2-5
clone_size: many
d_call: NA

cdr3_nt: TGTGCCACCAGTGATTCCGCAGGGGGCTCCGGGGAGCTGTTTTTT
cdr3_aa: CATSDSAGGSGELFF
v_call: TRBV24-1
j_call: TRBJ2-2
clone_size: many
d_call: TRBD1

cdr3_nt: TGTGCCAGCAGTGAAGGGAACACTGAAGCTTTCTTT
cdr3_aa: CASSEGNTEAFF
v_call: TRBV6-1
j_call: TRBJ1-1
clone_size: many
d_call: NA

cdr3_nt: TGTGCCAGCACCGTTGCTTACACCGGGGAGCTGTTTTTT
cdr3_aa: CASTVAYTGELFF
v_call: TRBV6-1
j_call: TRBJ2-2
clone_size: NA
d_call: NA

cdr3_nt: TGTGCCAGCAGACTTAATAGCGGGAGGACCTCCTACGAGCAGTACTTC
cdr3_aa: CASRLNSGRTSYEQYF
v_call: TRBV27
j_call: TRBJ2-7
clone_size: NA
d_call: TRBD2

cdr3_nt: TGTGCCAGCAGGGGCAGGGAAATGAACACTGAAGCTTTCTTT
cdr3_aa: CASRGREMNTEAFF
v_call: TRBV12-3/TRBV12-4
j_call: TRBJ1-1
clone_size: many
d_call: NA

cdr3_nt: TGCGCCAGCAGCTTGGCCGGACACGCGAACACCGGGGAGCTGTTTTTT
cdr3_aa: CASSLAGHANTGELFF
v_call: TRBV5-1
j_call: TRBJ2-2
clone_size: many
d_call: NA

cdr3_nt: TGCGCCAGCAGCCTGACTAGCGGGAAGGGAGATACGCAGTATTTT
cdr3_aa: CASSLTSGKGDTQYF
v_call: TRBV4-3
j_call: TRBJ2-3
clone_size: many
d_call: TRBD2

cdr3_nt: TGCGCCAGCAGCCAAGGTTTCGGGACAGGGTCGACCGGGGAGCTGTTTTTT
cdr3_aa: CASSQGFGTGSTGELFF
v_call: TRBV4-3
j_call: TRBJ2-2
clone_size: many
d_call: TRBD1

cdr3_nt: TGTGCCAGCAGTTCGCAGAGTTTTCAGAGAGATACGCAGTATTTT
cdr3_aa: CASSSQSFQRDTQYF
v_call: TRBV12-3/TRBV12-4
j_call: TRBJ2-3
clone_size: many
d_call: NA

cdr3_nt: TGTGCCAGCAGCGTAGGGACGGGACCCTCCTACGAGCAGTACTTC
cdr3_aa: CASSVGTGPSYEQYF
v_call: TRBV9
j_call: TRBJ2-7
clone_size: many
d_call: NA

cdr3_nt: TGTGCCATCAGTGATCCGGGTCAGCCCCAGCATTTT
cdr3_aa: CAISDPGQPQHF
v_call: TRBV10-3
j_call: TRBJ1-5
clone_size: many
d_call: NA

cdr3_nt: TGTGCCACCACTCCAGCGGGCACTGAAGCTTTCTTT
cdr3_aa: CATTPAGTEAFF
v_call: TRBV12-3/TRBV12-4
j_call: TRBJ1-1
clone_size: many
d_call: NA

cdr3_nt: TGCGCCAGCAGCTTGCCAGCAGATACGCAGTATTTT
cdr3_aa: CASSLPADTQYF
v_call: TRBV5-1
j_call: TRBJ2-3
clone_size: many
d_call: NA

cdr3_nt: TGTGCCAGCAGCCCAAAATGGACTGGTGAAAAACTGTTTTTT
cdr3_aa: CASSPKWTGEKLFF
v_call: TRBV25-1
j_call: TRBJ1-4
clone_size: NA
d_call: NA

cdr3_nt: TGCAGTGCAGGGGGCTCTGGGGCCAACGTCCTGACTTTC
cdr3_aa: CSAGGSGANVLTF
v_call: TRBV20-1
j_call: TRBJ2-6
clone_size: many
d_call: NA

cdr3_nt: TGTGCCAGCAGACCGGAGACTAGGTCCCATGAGCAGTTCTTC
cdr3_aa: CASRPETRSHEQFF
v_call: TRBV5-6
j_call: TRBJ2-1
clone_size: many
d_call: NA

cdr3_nt: TGTGCCAGCAGCCTAGAATCACAGTCCTACAATGAGCAGTTCTTC
cdr3_aa: CASSLESQSYNEQFF
v_call: TRBV5-6
j_call: TRBJ2-1
clone_size: many
d_call: NA

cdr3_nt: TGTGCCAGCAGCCGACAGGTGAACACTGAAGCTTTCTTT
cdr3_aa: CASSRQVNTEAFF
v_call: TRBV7-3
j_call: TRBJ1-1
clone_size: many
d_call: NA

cdr3_nt: TGTGCCAGCAGCTTAGGTCGTTTCGATTACAGGGGGTTGTATTCACCCCTCCACTTT
cdr3_aa: CASSLGRFDYRGLYSPLHF
v_call: TRBV11-2
j_call: TRBJ1-6
clone_size: many
d_call: TRBD1

cdr3_nt: TGTGCCATCGGCGGGACCTTCTTAAGTGGTGGCTACACCTTC
cdr3_aa: CAIGGTFLSGGYTF
v_call: TRBV10-3
j_call: TRBJ1-2
clone_size: many
d_call: NA

cdr3_nt: TGCAGCGTTAGACAGGGGGCTGGGGACACTGAAGCTTTCTTT
cdr3_aa: CSVRQGAGDTEAFF
v_call: TRBV29-1
j_call: TRBJ1-1
clone_size: many
d_call: TRBD1

cdr3_nt: TGCGCCAGCAGTGACACGAGATCCGAGACCCAGTACTTC
cdr3_aa: CASSDTRSETQYF
v_call: TRBV10-1
j_call: TRBJ2-5
clone_size: many
d_call: NA

cdr3_nt: TGTGCCAGCAATATCAGGGGGAACACTGAAGCTTTCTTT
cdr3_aa: CASNIRGNTEAFF
v_call: TRBV6-2/TRBV6-3
j_call: TRBJ1-1
clone_size: NA
d_call: NA

cdr3_nt: TGTGCCAGCAGCTGGACAGGAGGAGACTATGGCTACACCTTC
cdr3_aa: CASSWTGGDYGYTF
v_call: TRBV12-3/TRBV12-4
j_call: TRBJ1-2
clone_size: many
d_call: TRBD1

cdr3_nt: TGTGCCAGCAGCTTGGGCCCCATTGGAGGGAGGCATTCACCCCTCCACTTT
cdr3_aa: CASSLGPIGGRHSPLHF
v_call: TRBV5-6
j_call: TRBJ1-6
clone_size: many
d_call: NA

cdr3_nt: TGTGCCAGCAGTTACTTCGGGACTAGCAAAACAAGCTACGAGCAGTACTTC
cdr3_aa: CASSYFGTSKTSYEQYF
v_call: TRBV6-5
j_call: TRBJ2-7
clone_size: many
d_call: TRBD2

cdr3_nt: TGCGCCAGCAGTTTACGCGGGGTCAGCTCCTACAATGAGCAGTTCTTC
cdr3_aa: CASSLRGVSSYNEQFF
v_call: TRBV5-1
j_call: TRBJ2-1
clone_size: many
d_call: NA

cdr3_nt: TGCAGAATTATCGATGGGCAAACTAACACTGAAGCTTTCTTT
cdr3_aa: CRIIDGQTNTEAFF
v_call: TRBV20-1
j_call: TRBJ1-1
clone_size: many
d_call: NA

cdr3_nt: TGTGCCACCCGGCACGGGGAGCTGTTTTTT
cdr3_aa: CATRHGELFF
v_call: TRBV19
j_call: TRBJ2-2
clone_size: many
d_call: NA

cdr3_nt: TGTGCCAGCAGCTCATCCCCGACTAGCGGGACGTACAATGAGCAGTTCTTC
cdr3_aa: CASSSSPTSGTYNEQFF
v_call: TRBV7-2
j_call: TRBJ2-1
clone_size: many
d_call: TRBD2

cdr3_nt: TGTGCCAGTTCCCAACAGGGGGGTCAGCCCCAGCATTTT
cdr3_aa: CASSQQGGQPQHF
v_call: TRBV19
j_call: TRBJ1-5
clone_size: many
d_call: TRBD1

cdr3_nt: TGTGCCAGCAGTTCACGCCGACAGGGAGGCACCGGGGAGCTGTTTTTT
cdr3_aa: CASSSRRQGGTGELFF
v_call: TRBV6-2/TRBV6-3
j_call: TRBJ2-2
clone_size: many
d_call: NA

cdr3_nt: TGTGCCAGCAGCTTAGCCAGGGGGCTAGTCGATGAGCAGTTCTTC
cdr3_aa: CASSLARGLVDEQFF
v_call: TRBV7-2
j_call: TRBJ2-1
clone_size: many
d_call: TRBD1

cdr3_nt: TGTGCCACCAGCAGAGACCGGGTACAGAATGAAAAACTGTTTTTT
cdr3_aa: CATSRDRVQNEKLFF
v_call: TRBV15
j_call: TRBJ1-4
clone_size: many
d_call: NA

cdr3_nt: TGTGCCAGCAGTTCCGGAAGGACAGGGGGTAGATACGAGCAGTACTTC
cdr3_aa: CASSSGRTGGRYEQYF
v_call: TRBV28
j_call: TRBJ2-7
clone_size: many
d_call: TRBD1

cdr3_nt: TGTGCCAGCAGGACAGATAGCTCCTATAATTCACCCCTCCACTTT
cdr3_aa: CASRTDSSYNSPLHF
v_call: TRBV5-5
j_call: TRBJ1-6
clone_size: few
d_call: NA

cdr3_nt: TGTGCCAGCAGCGCCCGACCCCGGGACCCCCCCGGGGAGCTGTTTTTT
cdr3_aa: CASSARPRDPPGELFF
v_call: TRBV9
j_call: TRBJ2-2
clone_size: many
d_call: NA

cdr3_nt: TGTGCCAGCAGCTTTTTCACAGATACGCAGTATTTT
cdr3_aa: CASSFFTDTQYF
v_call: TRBV7-2
j_call: TRBJ2-3
clone_size: many
d_call: NA

cdr3_nt: TGCGCCAGCAGCACCACCGGGACAGGGGCAGCAGATACGCAGTATTTT
cdr3_aa: CASSTTGTGAADTQYF
v_call: TRBV4-1
j_call: TRBJ2-3
clone_size: many
d_call: TRBD1

cdr3_nt: TGCGCCAGCAGCTTGGTTGGCTCATTCAGGGACAATGAGCAGTTCTTC
cdr3_aa: CASSLVGSFRDNEQFF
v_call: TRBV5-1
j_call: TRBJ2-1
clone_size: many
d_call: NA

cdr3_nt: TGTGCCATCAGCGTCGGGGAAACGGCTTTCTTT
cdr3_aa: CAISVGETAFF
v_call: TRBV10-3
j_call: TRBJ1-1
clone_size: many
d_call: NA

cdr3_nt: TGTGCCAGCAGTCCGGAAGGGACTCGTGGGAACACTGAAGCTTTCTTT
cdr3_aa: CASSPEGTRGNTEAFF
v_call: TRBV12-3/TRBV12-4
j_call: TRBJ1-1
clone_size: many
d_call: NA

cdr3_nt: TGTGCCAGCAGTCAGGGGACAGGGGTCTATCAGCCCCAGCATTTT
cdr3_aa: CASSQGTGVYQPQHF
v_call: TRBV6-5
j_call: TRBJ1-5
clone_size: many
d_call: TRBD1

cdr3_nt: TGCAGTGCTAGATCCGGGAACACCGGGGAGCTGTTTTTT
cdr3_aa: CSARSGNTGELFF
v_call: TRBV20-1
j_call: TRBJ2-2
clone_size: many
d_call: NA

cdr3_nt: TGCAGTGCTAGCGCAGGGAGGTGGCAGCCCCAGCATTTT
cdr3_aa: CSASAGRWQPQHF
v_call: TRBV20-1
j_call: TRBJ1-5
clone_size: many
d_call: NA

cdr3_nt: TGTGCCAGCACCAAAGCCGGGACAGCGAACACTGAAGCTTTCTTT
cdr3_aa: CASTKAGTANTEAFF
v_call: TRBV9
j_call: TRBJ1-1
clone_size: many
d_call: TRBD1

cdr3_nt: TGTGCCAGCAGCCAATCCGGGGGGGGCTCCTACAATGAGCAGTTCTTC
cdr3_aa: CASSQSGGGSYNEQFF
v_call: TRBV7-6
j_call: TRBJ2-1
clone_size: many
d_call: TRBD2

cdr3_nt: TGTGCCAGCTCTAGGACTGAAGCTTTCTTT
cdr3_aa: CASSRTEAFF
v_call: TRBV12-3/TRBV12-4
j_call: TRBJ1-1
clone_size: many
d_call: NA

cdr3_nt: TGCAGTGCTAGAGATGCAGCTAGCGGGGTCTTCACCGGGGAGCTGTTTTTT
cdr3_aa: CSARDAASGVFTGELFF
v_call: TRBV20-1
j_call: TRBJ2-2
clone_size: many
d_call: TRBD2

cdr3_nt: TGCAGCGTTGAGGGGGGGCCAAGCGAGCAGTACTTC
cdr3_aa: CSVEGGPSEQYF
v_call: TRBV29-1
j_call: TRBJ2-7
clone_size: many
d_call: NA

cdr3_nt: TGTGCCAGCAGCTATGAAGAGACCCAGTACTTC
cdr3_aa: CASSYEETQYF
v_call: TRBV13
j_call: TRBJ2-5
clone_size: medium-sized
d_call: NA

cdr3_nt: TGTGCCAGCAGCTTATCCCTAGCGGGAGGGCCTAATGAGCAGTTCTTC
cdr3_aa: CASSLSLAGGPNEQFF
v_call: TRBV7-2
j_call: TRBJ2-1
clone_size: many
d_call: TRBD2

cdr3_nt: TGCGCCAGCAGCAATGACAGGGAGGACTCCCGCGCTTTCTTT
cdr3_aa: CASSNDREDSRAFF
v_call: TRBV5-1
j_call: TRBJ1-1
clone_size: many
d_call: TRBD1

cdr3_nt: TGCAGTGCTAGAGAAGGGACTAGGGGCAATGAGCAGTTCTTC
cdr3_aa: CSAREGTRGNEQFF
v_call: TRBV20-1
j_call: TRBJ2-1
clone_size: many
d_call: TRBD2

cdr3_nt: TGTGCCAGCAGCTTAGGGACAGACTATGGCTACACCTTC
cdr3_aa: CASSLGTDYGYTF
v_call: TRBV7-9
j_call: TRBJ1-2
clone_size: many
d_call: NA